This T cell receptor (beta chain) was captured in a study of blood T cell repertoires in COVID-19 (dated by TCRdb to about 2020). For context, the study as a whole: Samples from collaborators originated in the United States, Italy and Spain and spanned both the acute and convalescent phases of COVID-19. A de-identified subject ID, COVID-19 status, age in years and sex were almost always included in the sample metadata. The dataset comprised deeply sampled blood TCRbeta repertoires from subjects exposed to, actively infected with, or recovered from COVID-19. The repertoires were released in a freely available public database meant as a resource for research on the immune response to SARS-CoV-2. Where available, HLA class I and class II types were taken from metadata supplied by the sample provider and were not determined by assay-based typing. Samples came from the ongoing ImmuneRACE study (first 160 participants) plus 1,254 subjects from 6 global collaborators. The prospective study material was composed of cDNA or gDNA derived from T cells, B-cell-depleted T cells, or PBMCs. Paper-wide results and their limitations: Clinical and demographic metadata were provided uncurated, with the amount varying by source and participant.

The collaborating institutions used their own protocols to collect whole blood in K2EDTA tubes. Collaborator samples were shipped for TCRbeta analysis as frozen whole blood, isolated PBMCs, or DNA extracted from either sample type. A note on this clone: Its target antigen remains unknown. Per-base quality was not reported, and no clone a single base away is much larger than it.

Trimming removed 3 bases from V and 4 bases from J; the gene matches leave 0 bases unexplained. CDR1 is given as LGHNA and CDR2 as YNFKEQ, both from the germline V gene. From its cysteine to its phenylalanine, the CDR3 spans 15 amino acids. The sequence is cut down to CDR3 DNA, 45 bases in frame from base 1. TCRbeta CDR3 regions were amplified from genomic DNA using the immunoSEQ Assay, a bias-controlled multiplex PCR. The paper's processing steps were these. Nucleated cell counts per sample were estimated from amplification of reference gene primers within the assay. To quantify the absolute abundance of each unique TCRbeta CDR3 rearrangement, sequence reads were collapsed and filtered. For each sample, productive Simpson clonality was calculated by taking the square root of Simpson's diversity index across productive rearrangements. The source is immuneACCESS, and TCRdb retained only in-frame sequences with V and J called. Part of the clones is not carried over; for the studies checked, unresolved V genes explain less than half of this, and the remainder is unexplained. V and J calls and clone size come straight from that table; D and trimming were deduced from the DNA. Across this sample there are tens of thousands of clones, with around nine tenths seen only once. The top ten clones comprise around 7.7% of the sample.

Recombination linked TRBV4-2 to TRBJ2-3, and TRBD2 matches 14 of the central bases. The sample was peripheral blood. The TCR originated in a human donor with active COVID-19. The donor label of this sample is uncertain. The CDR3 is CASSQTSGGADTQYF. The bases read TGTGCCAGCAGCCAGACTAGCGGGGGGGCAGATACGCAGTATTTT.